This paragraph covers one T cell receptor beta chain sequence. The data originate from a study of sequential checkpoint blockade in melanoma. Study-wide background: Both treatment sequences were followed by maintenance nivolumab.

Sample treatment: randomized to nivolumab then ipilimumab (arm A) or the reverse (arm B). Live CD3+CD8+ CD19− CD56− cells were sorted from PBMCs. The CDR3 extends over 14 amino acids. The table came from immunoSEQ multiplex PCR; TCRdb's copy has only in-frame clones and leaves some out. The data show approximately 28,000 clones, 83% seen once. The TCR comes from a human donor with melanoma. This specimen consisted of CD8+ T cells sorted from blood (inferred from file names), obtained from a patient given nivolumab and ipilimumab in sequence. The chain joins TRBV21-1 to TRBJ2-3; no check of the table's D call, TRBD2, against the DNA was made. TRBV21-1 is classified as a pseudogene. CDR3 nucleotides: TGTGCCAGCTTCCTTACTTCTAGCACAGATACGCAGTATTTT. Its protein product is CASFLTSSTDTQYF.